This TCR beta chain was identified during a study of T-cell memory formation after mild COVID-19. Findings and caveats of the study: Clones that contracted from day 15 to 85 had balanced CD4/CD8; later expanders were CD4+ biased. The authors left the SARS-CoV-2 specificity of second-wave clones peaking on day 37 unconfirmed.

TCRdb re-called the 5' RACE reads with MiXCR, one entry per CDR3 protein. The table has 250,000 to 350,000 distinct CDR3 sequences, 19% seen once. Of note for this clonotype: No antigen is known for it.

The CDR3 length is 11 residues. CDR1 is SQVTM and CDR2 is ANQGSEA in the germline V gene. Trimming took 7 bases from V and 6 from J, leaving 9 bases between them. This sequence originates from a man between 18 and 29 years old who had mild COVID-19 (a few samples of this study predate the infection). Cell type and time point are not known. What was sequenced was PBMCs or a T cell subset sorted from them (not recorded which). The chain links TRBV29-1 to TRBJ2-2; D is unclear. Here the CDR3 DNA reads TGCAGCGGCCGGAGCGCCGGGGAGCTGTTTTTT. It translates to CSGRSAGELFF.